This entry lists 26 T cell receptor beta chains sequenced from one sample in a study of cytomegalovirus exposure and HLA in healthy donors. PCR primers comprised 60 Vbeta and 13 Jbeta primers. Clones were sequenced by immunoSEQ multiplex PCR, and TCRdb holds only the in-frame ones, with some missing. The sample yields fewer than 80,000 clones, roughly 75% seen once. The material sequenced was PBMCs. These receptors were obtained from a woman between 25 and 40 years old in good health and CMV-seronegative.

V usage is TRBV5-1 and J usage is TRBJ1-1, with 9 bases fitting TRBD1. CDR1 and CDR2 (germline): SGHRS, YFSETQ. The CDR3 has 13 amino acids. V lost 4 bases and J lost 5; bases outside the gene matches: 3. CDR3 coding DNA: TGCGCCAGCAGCGGGGACAGGGTGACTGAAGCTTTCTTT. Amino acid sequence: CASSGDRVTEAFF.

This clone was seen a few times. The V and J genes are TRBV29-1 and TRBJ2-4, with 7 nucleotides matching TRBD2. CDR3 length equals 21 residues. After removal of 1 base from V and 6 bases from J, the junction contained 27 bases not matched to a gene. Germline V gene data show CDR1 as SQVTM and CDR2 as ANQGSEA. DNA for the CDR3: TGCAGCGTTGAAGTAATGGAGGGGCAGTTGAGAGCGGGACCCCGGGGAAACATTCAGTACTTC. This gives the protein CSVEVMEGQLRAGPRGNIQYF.

The chain combines TRBV30 with TRBJ2-3, with 9 bases that match TRBD1. This CDR3 contains 15 residues. CDR1 GTSNPN and CDR2 SVGIG come from the germline V gene (reference sequence). After removal of 4 bases from V and 4 bases from J, the junction contained 9 bases not matched to a gene. The CDR3 loop reads CAWTFLDRGPDTQYF. CDR3 in DNA: TGTGCCTGGACCTTCTTGGACAGGGGACCAGATACGCAGTATTTT.

This clone came up a few times. The CDR3 here is CASSESRAGVIGDEQFF. The DNA of the CDR3 is TGCGCCAGCAGTGAGTCAAGAGCGGGAGTGATTGGGGATGAGCAGTTCTTC. The chain employs TRBV10-1 and TRBJ2-1, with 8 bases identical to TRBD2. Trimming took 0 bases from V and 8 from J; bases not matched to a gene: 12. The length of the CDR3 is 17 residues. Germline CDR1 is WNHNN and CDR2 is SYGVQD (reference sequence).

This clone was seen once. Other nucleotide sequences in the sample specify the same CDR3. The gene calls are TRBV7-9 and TRBJ1-1; 9 bases match TRBD1. The CDR3 totals 12 residues. V dropped 5 bases and J dropped 7; count of bases not matched to a gene: 2. The germline V gene encodes CDR1 SEHNR and CDR2 FQNEAQ (reference sequence). In DNA form, the CDR3 reads TGTGCCAGCAGCCCGGGACAGGGTGAAGCTTTCTTT. Translation gives CASSPGQGEAFF.

This chain joins TRBV5-1 and TRBJ2-5; 8 positions agree with TRBD2. The CDR3 totals 17 residues. Per germline, CDR1 SGHRS and CDR2 YFSETQ. V lost 0 bases, J lost 4 bases, and 11 bases stayed unmatched. This chain's CDR3 is CASSLGLATGGGETQYF. The CDR3 DNA sequence: TGCGCCAGCAGCTTGGGCCTAGCGACGGGAGGGGGAGAGACCCAGTACTTC.

This clone was seen a single time. For the CDR3, the DNA is TGTGCCTGGAGTAACACAGGGGGGGGAGGAAAACTGTTTTTT. Translated, it gives CAWSNTGGGGKLFF. The J gene is TRBJ1-4, the V gene TRBV30; 8 nucleotides match TRBD1. The length of the CDR3 is 14 residues. V trimming: 2 bases; J trimming: 10 bases; junction bases outside the gene matches: 9. Germline CDR1 GTSNPN, CDR2 SVGIG (reference sequence).

This clone was found a few times. This rearrangement joins TRBV6-5 to TRBJ1-4; 8 bases match TRBD1. The CDR3 length is 14 residues. The germline CDR1 and CDR2 sequences are MNHEY and SVGAGI. The V gene end was trimmed by 6 bases and the J gene end by 3 bases; junction bases not matched to a gene: 3. The CDR3 DNA reads TGTGCCAGCAGCGGACAGGGATCTAATGAAAAACTGTTTTTT. Translating it yields CASSGQGSNEKLFF.

This chain connects TRBV7-3 to TRBJ2-5, with 7 bases fitting TRBD1. The V and J ends lost 3 bases and 2 bases, in that order; junction bases with no gene match: 9. The germline V gene has CDR1 SGHTA and CDR2 FQGTGA. There are 16 residues in the CDR3. CDR3 region: CASSLAGGRGQETQYF. In nucleotides, the CDR3 is TGTGCCAGCAGCTTGGCAGGGGGAAGGGGGCAAGAGACCCAGTACTTC.

The V call is TRBV14, the J call TRBJ2-1, with TRBD2 matching over 12 bases. The CDR3 contains 15 residues. Per the germline V gene, CDR1 is SGHDN and CDR2 is FVKESK. Trimming cost V 3 bases and J 9 bases; bases outside gene matches: 6. CDR3 DNA sequence: TGTGCCAGCAGCCATAGACTAGCGGGAGTCTTTGAGCAGTTCTTC. It specifies CASSHRLAGVFEQFF.

The CDR3 here is CTSSTPSSGRMIGEQYV. For the CDR3, the DNA is TGTACCAGTAGTACTCCCTCAAGCGGAAGGATGATAGGCGAGCAGTACGTC. The chain couples TRBV19 to TRBJ2-7, with a weak D call TRBD2 (5 bases). Looked up from germline, CDR1 is LNHDA and CDR2 is SQIVND (reference sequence). This CDR3 region has 17 residues.

This clone was found a few times. The chain is built from TRBV6-5 and TRBJ1-2; TRBD1 is a possible D gene (6 bases). The CDR3 runs to 14 residues. V lost 5 bases and J 4 bases, leaving 14 bases between the germline ends. Germline values: CDR1 MNHEY, CDR2 SVGAGI. The CDR3 spells CASSAQGGSYGYTF. Written as DNA, the CDR3 is TGTGCCAGCAGTGCACAGGGCGGGAGCTATGGCTACACCTTC.

The gene calls are TRBV5-1 and TRBJ1-1, with D tentatively TRBD1 (5 bases). The V end was cut by 1 base, the J end by 1 base, with 8 bases between. This CDR3 is built from 14 residues. Germline CDR1 reads SGHRS; CDR2 reads YFSETQ. CDR3 nucleotides: TGCGCCAGCAGCTTGAATAGGGGGAACACTGAAGCTTTCTTT. Protein: CASSLNRGNTEAFF.

V is TRBV5-1 and J is TRBJ2-5; 8 positions match TRBD2. This CDR3 has 17 amino acids. Looked up from germline, CDR1 is SGHRS and CDR2 is YFSETQ. V was pared by 2 bases and J by 1 base, with 10 bases of the junction left unmatched. CDR3 DNA sequence: TGCGCCAGCAGCTTCACCCCTAGCGGGCTGGCCCAAGAGACCCAGTACTTC. Encoded protein: CASSFTPSGLAQETQYF.

The chain uses TRBV28 and TRBJ1-2; a possible D gene is TRBD1 (5 bases). V dropped 6 bases and J dropped 12 bases, with 17 bases sitting between them. Per the germline V gene, CDR1 is MDHEN and CDR2 is SYDVKM. The CDR3 is made up of 12 amino acids. In nucleotides, the CDR3 is TGTGCCAGCAGCCAAGCTTTCGGGGGGGACACCTTC. It is translated as CASSQAFGGDTF.

The J gene is TRBJ1-2, the V gene TRBV7-9; 7 nucleotides agree with TRBD1. Germline-derived CDR1 and CDR2 are SEHNR and FQNEAQ (reference sequence). V shed 3 bases and J 6 bases; nucleotides not matched to a gene: 7. The CDR3 runs to 14 residues. The CDR3 reads CASSLEQGRDGYTF. CDR3 DNA sequence: TGTGCCAGCAGCTTGGAACAGGGGCGGGATGGCTACACCTTC.

About this clone itself: Other DNA sequences in this specimen translate into the identical CDR3. The chain carries TRBV29-1 and TRBJ1-1, with D hard to call. CDR1 and CDR2 (germline): SQVTM, ANQGSEA. Trimming shortened V by 5 bases and J by 0 bases, and 10 bases separated the two germline ends. This CDR3 is 13 amino acids long. As DNA, the CDR3 is TGCAGCGTTTCATGGAGGGTGAACACTGAAGCTTTCTTT. Translation: CSVSWRVNTEAFF.

The sample holds one count of this clone. Compared with germline, one end of the junction differs, possibly owing to a read error. The gene calls are TRBV5-1 and TRBJ1-3; possible D gene TRBD1, 6 bases. CDR3 length equals 13 residues. CDR1 is SGHRS, CDR2 YFSETQ, per germline. The CDR3 loop reads CASSPGAGNTIYF. The DNA of the CDR3 is TGCGCCAGCAGCCCAGGGGCTGGGAACACCATATATTTT. The full variable domain, its missing parts supplied by reference TRBV5-1 and TRBJ1-3, is KAGVTQTPRYLIKTRGQQVTLSCSPISGHRSVSWYQQTPGQGLQFLFEYFSETQRNKGNFPGRFSGRQFSNSRSEMNVSTLELGDSALYLCASSPGAGNTIYFGEGSWLTVV.

The chain has TRBV19 and TRBJ2-3; 11 bases are shared with TRBD2. Germline V gives CDR1 LNHDA, CDR2 SQIVND (reference sequence). The CDR3 runs to 19 residues. The ends lost 2 bases at V and 1 base at J; junction bases unmatched: 11. CDR3 sequence: CASSISRLGTSGRTDTQYF. CDR3 in DNA: TGTGCCAGTAGTATATCGCGACTTGGGACTAGCGGACGCACAGATACGCAGTATTTT.

This sequence joins TRBV5-1 and TRBJ2-1; 8 positions agree with TRBD2. This CDR3 contains 12 residues. Germline V gives CDR1 SGHRS, CDR2 YFSETQ. V lost 4 bases to trimming and J lost 8 bases; unmatched junction nucleotides: 2. The DNA for the CDR3 is TGCGCCAGCAGCCCGGGACTAGATGAGCAGTTCTTC. Translated, it gives CASSPGLDEQFF.

The chain links TRBV28 to TRBJ2-2, with 8 bases matching TRBD2. V lost 6 bases and J lost 3; bases outside the gene matches: 9. CDR3 length: 16 amino acids. CDR1 and CDR2 (germline): MDHEN, SYDVKM. This CDR3 reads CASSRSGSRDTGELFF. As DNA, the CDR3 is TGTGCCAGCAGCCGGAGCGGGAGTCGGGACACCGGGGAGCTGTTTTTT.

A single count supports this clone. The chain recombines TRBV10-3 with TRBJ2-1; TRBD2 aligns across 10 bases. Per germline, CDR1 ENHRY and CDR2 SYGVKD. The CDR3 is 18 amino acids. V was clipped by 2 bases and J by 4 bases; unmatched bases: 11. The CDR3 DNA reads as TGTGCCATCAGTGAGCCGCAGGCCACTAGCGGGACTTACAATGAGCAGTTCTTC. Translating gives CAISEPQATSGTYNEQFF.

This chain joins TRBV19 and TRBJ2-5; D is possibly TRBD1 (6 bases). V lost 3 bases and J lost 5, with 19 bases in between. The CDR3 contains 16 residues. Germline V CDR1 and CDR2: LNHDA, SQIVND (reference sequence). CDR3 amino acids: CASSIGLAPQGETQYF. The CDR3 DNA reads TGTGCCAGTAGTATCGGGCTAGCACCCCAGGGGGAGACCCAGTACTTC. Filled out from reference TRBV19 and TRBJ2-5, the complete variable domain reads DGGITQSPKYLFRKEGQNVTLSCEQNLNHDAMYWYRQDPGQGLRLIYYSQIVNDFQKGDIAEGYSVSREKKESFPLTVTSAQKNPTAFYLCASSIGLAPQGETQYFGPGTRLLVL.

This chain links TRBV27 with TRBJ2-2; tentatively, D is TRBD2 (6 bases). This CDR3 contains 14 residues. Per the germline V gene, CDR1 is MNHEY and CDR2 is SMNVEV (reference sequence). V lost 3 bases and J lost 2, with 7 bases in between. CDR3 in DNA: TGTGCCAGCAGTTTTGCGGGAAACACCGGGGAGCTGTTTTTT. It encodes CASSFAGNTGELFF.

The chain uses TRBV27 and TRBJ2-1; TRBD2 agrees at 8 bases. CDR1 and CDR2 from the germline V gene are MNHEY and SMNVEV (reference sequence). The CDR3 spans 18 residues. The ends lost 7 bases at V and 9 bases at J; junction bases unmatched: 23. The CDR3 DNA reads TGTGCCAGCACCCCCCCCCTATTGGCAGCGGGAGCTGGGCGTGAGCAGTTCTTC. Translating it yields CASTPPLLAAGAGREQFF.

The chain joins TRBV27 to TRBJ2-2, with TRBD1 matching 7 bases. In germline, CDR1 is MNHEY, CDR2 SMNVEV (reference sequence). The CDR3 consists of 14 residues. The V and J ends lost 5 bases and 7 bases, in that order; junction bases with no gene match: 7. The CDR3 DNA sequence: TGTGCCAGCAGTCCGGGACAGATGATCGGGGAGCTGTTTTTT. It encodes CASSPGQMIGELFF.